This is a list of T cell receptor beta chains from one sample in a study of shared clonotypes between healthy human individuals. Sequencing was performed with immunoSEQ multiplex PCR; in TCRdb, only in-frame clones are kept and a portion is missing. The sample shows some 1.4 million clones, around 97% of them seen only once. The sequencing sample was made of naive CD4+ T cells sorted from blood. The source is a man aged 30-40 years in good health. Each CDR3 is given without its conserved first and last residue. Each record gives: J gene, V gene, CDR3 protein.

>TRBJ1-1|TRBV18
ASSPRNRGLNTEAF
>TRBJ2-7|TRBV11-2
ASSLTSYEQY
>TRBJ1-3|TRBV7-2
ASSAYGGGNTIY
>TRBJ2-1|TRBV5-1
ASSLGVAGVNEQF
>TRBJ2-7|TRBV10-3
AISRPSYEQY
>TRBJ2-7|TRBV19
ASSPAGQGLGEQY
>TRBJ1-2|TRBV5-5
ASSLDPSNYGYT
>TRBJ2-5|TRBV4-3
ASSQDWRQGQETQY
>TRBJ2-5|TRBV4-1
ASSQSGVETQY
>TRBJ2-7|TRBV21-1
ASRKALYEQY
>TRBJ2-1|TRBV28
ASSSNRGKENNEQF
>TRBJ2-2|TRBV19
ASNPNTGELF
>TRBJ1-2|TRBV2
ASSERSYGYT
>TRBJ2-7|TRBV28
ASSLLLQASYEQY
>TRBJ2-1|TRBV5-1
ASSLGAGLAGEQF
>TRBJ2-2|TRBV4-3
ASSQLFRTSVNTGELF
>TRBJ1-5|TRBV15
ATSRGDRENQPQH
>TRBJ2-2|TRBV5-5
ASSPGTDNTGELF
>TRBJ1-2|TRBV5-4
ASSLVGVRNGYT
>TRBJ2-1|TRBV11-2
ASSPPIWGPHEQF
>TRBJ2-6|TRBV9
ASSTQGGGANVLT
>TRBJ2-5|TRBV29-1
SVVKPDDRTQY
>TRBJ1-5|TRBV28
ASSFGYSNQPQH
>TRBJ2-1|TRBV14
ASSQERGAAGSEQF
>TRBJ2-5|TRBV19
ASSWASGSGETQY
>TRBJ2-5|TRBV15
ATSSADRGIETQY
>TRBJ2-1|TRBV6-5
ASSKGGTSYNEQF
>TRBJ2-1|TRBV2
ASSGQGGYNEQF
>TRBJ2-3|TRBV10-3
AISSDRGRPDTQY
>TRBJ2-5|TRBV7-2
ASSPDLGAQY
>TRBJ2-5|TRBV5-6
ASSLGLAGGWQETQY
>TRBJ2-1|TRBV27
ASSFPTDPRSEQF
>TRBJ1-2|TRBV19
ASSEGQDYYGYT
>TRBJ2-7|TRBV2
ASSEFNLAGGPTYEQY
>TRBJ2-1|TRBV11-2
ASSFLTSGSLDEQF
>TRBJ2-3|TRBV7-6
ASSLEAGGGTDTQY
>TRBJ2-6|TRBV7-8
ASSFTRGGWSGANVLT
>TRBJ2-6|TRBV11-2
ASSLDTIWSQPGANVLT